A single sample is the source of the 3 T cell receptor beta chains below, sequenced in a study of memory CD4+ T cells and cytomegalovirus serostatus. Single viable CD3+CD4+CD8-CD45RO+ cells were sorted as the memory CD4+ T cells. The method was immunoSEQ multiplex PCR; TCRdb's version includes in-frame clones alone and lacks a portion of them. The sample includes roughly 76,000 clones, about 73% of them seen just once. The sample comprised memory CD4+ T cells from blood. The receptors shown here come from an adult in good health and CMV-seropositive.

The genes are TRBV5-4 and TRBJ2-3; 7 bases match TRBD1. This CDR3 contains 13 residues. The J segment lost 4 bases and the V segment lost 4 bases, leaving 3 bases of the junction unmatched. Per the germline V gene, CDR1 is SGHNT and CDR2 is YYREEE (reference sequence). The CDR3 region is CASSRQGADTQYF. The CDR3 DNA follows: TGTGCCAGCAGCCGACAGGGAGCAGATACGCAGTATTTT.

This clone was observed a handful of times. The chain combines TRBV5-1 with TRBJ1-5; no definite D call. V gave up 0 bases and J gave up 5 bases, with 9 bases separating them. Germline CDR1 and CDR2: SGHRS and YFSETQ. The CDR3 has 14 amino acids. CDR3 region: CASSLGVGYQPQHF. The CDR3 DNA is TGCGCCAGCAGCTTGGGGGTCGGCTATCAGCCCCAGCATTTT.

This chain joins TRBV19 and TRBJ2-1, with 7 bases matching TRBD2. The CDR3 consists of 16 residues. The germline V gene has CDR1 LNHDA and CDR2 SQIVND (reference sequence). Trimming cost V 6 bases and J 2 bases; bases outside gene matches: 10. CDR3 protein: CASREVAGPTYNEQFF. The DNA of the CDR3 is TGTGCCAGTAGGGAGGTAGCGGGTCCTACCTACAATGAGCAGTTCTTC.